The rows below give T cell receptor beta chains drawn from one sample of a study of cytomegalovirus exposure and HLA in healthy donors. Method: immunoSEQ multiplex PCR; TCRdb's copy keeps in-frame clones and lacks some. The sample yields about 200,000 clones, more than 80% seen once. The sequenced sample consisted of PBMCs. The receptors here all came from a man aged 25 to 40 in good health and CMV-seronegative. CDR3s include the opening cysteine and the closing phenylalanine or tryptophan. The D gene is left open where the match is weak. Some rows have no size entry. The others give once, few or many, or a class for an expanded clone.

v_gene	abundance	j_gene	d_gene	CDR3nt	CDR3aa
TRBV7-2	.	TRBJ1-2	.	TGTGCCAGCAGCTCCCCATTAGGGGGATCAGGCTACACCTTC	CASSSPLGGSGYTF
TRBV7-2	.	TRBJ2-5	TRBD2	TGTGCCAGCGGGACTAGCGGGGGGCAAGAGACCCAGTACTTC	CASGTSGGQETQYF
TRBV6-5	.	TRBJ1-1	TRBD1	TGTGCCAGCCTCTTGGACAGGGTGGGGACTGAAGCTTTCTTT	CASLLDRVGTEAFF
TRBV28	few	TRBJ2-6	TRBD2	TGTGCCAGCATGGGGGGGAGGAGGGCCAGCGTCCTGACTTTC	CASMGGRRASVLTF
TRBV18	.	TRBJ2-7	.	TGTGCCAGCTCACGTCGGGACATAGTTTACTACGAGCAGTACTTC	CASSRRDIVYYEQYF
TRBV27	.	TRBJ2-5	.	TGTGCCAGCAGTCCCCTGTACCAAGAGACCCAGTACTTC	CASSPLYQETQYF
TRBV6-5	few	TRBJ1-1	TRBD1	TGTGCCAGCAGTCAGGGGGCGACTGAAGCTTTCTTT	CASSQGATEAFF
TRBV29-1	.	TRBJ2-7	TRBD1	TGCAGCGTTTCCAAGGGACAGTTCTCCTACGAGCAGTACTTC	CSVSKGQFSYEQYF
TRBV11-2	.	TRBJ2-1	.	TGTGCCAGCAGCTTAGGATCCCAGGGGAATGAGCAGTTCTTC	CASSLGSQGNEQFF
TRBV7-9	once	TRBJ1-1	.	TGTGCCAGCAGCCTGTGGGGAGGGGACACTGAAGCTTTCTTT	CASSLWGGDTEAFF
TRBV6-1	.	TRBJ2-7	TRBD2	TGTGCCAGCAGTGCCCTAGCGGGGGGATACGAGCAGTACTTC	CASSALAGGYEQYF
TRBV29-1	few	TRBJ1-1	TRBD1	TGCAGCGTAAAAGGGACAGCCGTGAACACTGAAGCTTTCTTT	CSVKGTAVNTEAFF
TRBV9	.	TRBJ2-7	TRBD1	TGTGCCAGCAGCGTAGGAGGGGCAGGGGGCTACGAGCAGTACTTC	CASSVGGAGGYEQYF
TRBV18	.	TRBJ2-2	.	TGTGCCAGCTCACCTGGACAGCTCACCGGGGAGCTGTTTTTT	CASSPGQLTGELFF
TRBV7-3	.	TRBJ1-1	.	TGTGCCAGCAGACCAACTGGACAGTCGCCTGAAGCTTTCTTT	CASRPTGQSPEAFF
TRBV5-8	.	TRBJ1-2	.	TGTGCCAGCAGCCCCCAGACCCAGTCACCCCGTGGGCGCTATGGCTACACCTTC	CASSPQTQSPRGRYGYTF
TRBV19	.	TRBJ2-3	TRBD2	TGTGCCAGTAGCCTAGCGCTAGCGGGACCCACAGATACGCAGTATTTT	CASSLALAGPTDTQYF
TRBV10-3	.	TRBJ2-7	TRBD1	TGTGCCATCAGTGAGTCGATCGGACAGGGGGCCTACGAGCAGTACTTC	CAISESIGQGAYEQYF
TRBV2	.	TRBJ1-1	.	TGTGCCAGCAGTGATGTCCTTAACACTGAAGCTTTCTTT	CASSDVLNTEAFF
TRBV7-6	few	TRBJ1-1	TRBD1	TGTGCCAGCAGCCTCAATACGGACCTGGACAGGAGGGCTGAAGCTTTCTTT	CASSLNTDLDRRAEAFF
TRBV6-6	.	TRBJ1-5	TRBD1	TGTGCCAGCACTTCGGGGCAGGGGGTACTGACCCAGCATTTT	CASTSGQGVLTQHF
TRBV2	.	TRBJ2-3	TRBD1	TGTGCCAGTACCACACTGCCGAGACCGGGACAGGGTGGTACGCAGTATTTT	CASTTLPRPGQGGTQYF
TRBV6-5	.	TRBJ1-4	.	TGTGCCAGCAAATCGGACATCTGGACTGAAAAACTGTTTTTT	CASKSDIWTEKLFF
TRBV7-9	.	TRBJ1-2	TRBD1	TGTGCCAGCAGCGACGGACAGGGGATCTATGGCTACACCTTC	CASSDGQGIYGYTF
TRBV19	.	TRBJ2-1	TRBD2	TGTGCCAGTACCTCTAGCGGGGGGGTATACAATGAGCAGTTCTTC	CASTSSGGVYNEQFF
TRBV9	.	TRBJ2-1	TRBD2	TGTGCCAGCAGCGGGGAGGGGCTCTACAATGAGCAGTTCTTC	CASSGEGLYNEQFF
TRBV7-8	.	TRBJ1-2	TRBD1	TGTGCCAGCAGCGCCTTAGGGGGCGGACAGCGGATGGTTGGCTACACCTTC	CASSALGGGQRMVGYTF
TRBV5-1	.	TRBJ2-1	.	TGCGCCAGCAGCCCTACTGGACAGTTGCCCGGTAATGAGCAGTTCTTC	CASSPTGQLPGNEQFF
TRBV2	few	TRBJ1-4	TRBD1	TGTGCCAGCCTTCCCGACAGGGGGGAGGGTGAAAAACTGTTTTTT	CASLPDRGEGEKLFF
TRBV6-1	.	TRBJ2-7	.	TGTGCCAGCAGTGAGTCAGGGACAACCTACGAGCAGTACTTC	CASSESGTTYEQYF
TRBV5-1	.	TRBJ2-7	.	TGCGCCAGCAGCTTGGGTGGGCAGCCCTACGAGCAGTACTTC	CASSLGGQPYEQYF
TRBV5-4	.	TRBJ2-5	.	TGTGCCAGCAGCTTGGCGATAGCGGCGGAGACCCAGTACTTC	CASSLAIAAETQYF
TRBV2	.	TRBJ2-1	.	TGTGCCAGCAGTGAACAGGGGTACAATGAGCAGTTCTTC	CASSEQGYNEQFF
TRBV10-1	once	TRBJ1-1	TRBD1	TGCGCCAGCAGACCAGGGGGTATGAACACTGAAGCTTTCTTT	CASRPGGMNTEAFF
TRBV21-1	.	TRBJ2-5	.	TGTGCCAGCAGCAAAGCGCAAGGACAGGGGAAAGAGACCCAGTACTTC	CASSKAQGQGKETQYF
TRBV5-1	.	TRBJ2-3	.	TGCGCCAGCAGCTTGTTCGGGAGTTCCACAGATACGCAGTATTTT	CASSLFGSSTDTQYF
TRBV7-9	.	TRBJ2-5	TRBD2	TGTGCCAGCAGCCGTAGCGGGGGGACTCAAGAGACCCAGTACTTC	CASSRSGGTQETQYF
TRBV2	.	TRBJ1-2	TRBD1	TGTGCCAGCATTAGAGACAGGGGACTACATGGCTACACCTTC	CASIRDRGLHGYTF
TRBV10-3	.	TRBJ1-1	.	TGTGCCATCAGTGAGCGTGGAGGTGACGCTTTCTTT	CAISERGGDAFF
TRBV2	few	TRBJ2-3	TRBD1	TGTGCCAGCAGGGGGACAGGGAATGTCGATACGCAGTATTTT	CASRGTGNVDTQYF
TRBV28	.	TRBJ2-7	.	TGTGCCAGCAGACACCGTCTCCAGTCGGACATGCACTACGAGCAGTACTTC	CASRHRLQSDMHYEQYF
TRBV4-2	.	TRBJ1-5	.	TGTGCCAGCAGCCAAGACCCCACAGGGAGTAGCAATCAGCCCCAGCATTTT	CASSQDPTGSSNQPQHF
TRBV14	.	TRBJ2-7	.	TGTGCCAGCAGCCAAGATAATTGGCTCTCCTACGAGCAGTACTTC	CASSQDNWLSYEQYF
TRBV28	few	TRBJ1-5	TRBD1	TGTGCCAGCAGTTTATGGACAGGGGATAGCAATCAGCCCCAGCATTTT	CASSLWTGDSNQPQHF
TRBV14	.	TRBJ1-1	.	TGTGCCAGCAGCCTCCCAGGGATGAACACTGAAGCTTTCTTT	CASSLPGMNTEAFF
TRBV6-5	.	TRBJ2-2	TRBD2	TGTGCCAGCAGTTTCGAGACTAGCGTACCCGGGGAGCTGTTTTTT	CASSFETSVPGELFF
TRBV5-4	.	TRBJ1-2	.	TGTGCCAGCAGCCCTAACCTGGAGCGAGGGCGAAACTATGGCTACACCTTC	CASSPNLERGRNYGYTF
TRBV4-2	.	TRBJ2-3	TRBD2	TGTGCCAGCAGCCTGATTAGCGGGGGGGCTGGCACAGATACGCAGTATTTT	CASSLISGGAGTDTQYF
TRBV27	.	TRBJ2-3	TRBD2	TGTGCCAGCAGTTCGGGGCCGGGGGGGCAGTATTTT	CASSSGPGGQYF
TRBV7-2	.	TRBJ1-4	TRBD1	TGTGCCAGCAGCTCACAGGGGGGTGGTGAAAAACTGTTTTTT	CASSSQGGGEKLFF
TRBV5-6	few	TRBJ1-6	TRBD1	TGTGCCAGCAGCTTGGGGCCGGGACAGTATAATTCACCCCTCCACTTT	CASSLGPGQYNSPLHF
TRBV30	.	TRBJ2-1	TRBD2	TGTGCCTGGCCCAATGGGGGACTAGCGGGTTGGCAACAGTTCTTC	CAWPNGGLAGWQQFF